This TCR beta chain emerged from a study of neurological immune-mediated disorders. Points from the study as a whole: When the repertoires were grouped phylogenetically, those of 18 of the 34 multiple sclerosis patients came together in a single cluster of related CDR3 sequences, which points to a possible repertoire-level signature. The study found no CDR3 amino acid sequences shared by expanded clones across subjects, suggesting private repertoires in all groups.

Unsorted libraries used 2 million PBMCs kept at -80 degrees C. A few counts support this clonotype. The antigen is not known. A much more abundant neighbour one base away suggests this may be a read error. Template-switch 5'RACE cDNA synthesis added a 10-nucleotide unique molecular identifier. One entry per CDR3 protein results from TCRdb running MiXCR on the 5' RACE reads. The sample lists 55,000 to 70,000 distinct CDR3 sequences, around 4.7% occurring once. Sequences were obtained from PBMCs. The TCR comes from a woman aged 45-60 years with multiple sclerosis.

CDR3 sequence (DNA): TGTGCCAGCAGCTACCCAGTAAGCGGGACAGGGAACGAAGAGCAGTACTTC. Amino acids: CASSYPVSGTGNEEQYF. The chain combines TRBV11-2 with TRBJ2-7; 9 nucleotides agree with TRBD1. CDR1 SGHAT and CDR2 FQNNGV come from the germline V gene. The CDR3 is 17 residues long. The V gene end was trimmed by 4 bases and the J gene end by 7 bases; junction bases not matched to a gene: 17.